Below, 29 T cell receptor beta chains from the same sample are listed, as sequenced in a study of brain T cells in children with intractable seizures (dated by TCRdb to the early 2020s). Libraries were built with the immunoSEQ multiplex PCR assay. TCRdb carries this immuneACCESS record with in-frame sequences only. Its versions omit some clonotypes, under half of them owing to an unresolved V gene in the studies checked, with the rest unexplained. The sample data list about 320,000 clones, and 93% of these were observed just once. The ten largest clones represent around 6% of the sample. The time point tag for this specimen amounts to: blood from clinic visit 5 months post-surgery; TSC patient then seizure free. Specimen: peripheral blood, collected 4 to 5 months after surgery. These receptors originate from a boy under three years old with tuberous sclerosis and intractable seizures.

The CDR3 protein is CASGDGTLPYEQYF. The CDR3 region has the DNA TGTGCCAGCGGGGACGGGACTCTACCCTACGAGCAGTACTTC. The chain is built from TRBV25-1 and TRBJ2-7, with D possibly being TRBD2 (6 bases). V lost 8 bases, J lost 2 bases, and 16 bases lay in between. The CDR3 spans 14 residues. Germline V gene lookup returns CDR1 MGHDK and CDR2 SYGVNS.

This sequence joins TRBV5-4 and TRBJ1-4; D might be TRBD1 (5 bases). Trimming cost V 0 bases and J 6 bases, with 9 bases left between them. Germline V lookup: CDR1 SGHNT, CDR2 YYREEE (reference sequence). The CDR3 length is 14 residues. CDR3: CASSLDRWDEKLFF. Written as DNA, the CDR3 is TGTGCCAGCAGCTTGGACAGGTGGGATGAAAAACTGTTTTTT.

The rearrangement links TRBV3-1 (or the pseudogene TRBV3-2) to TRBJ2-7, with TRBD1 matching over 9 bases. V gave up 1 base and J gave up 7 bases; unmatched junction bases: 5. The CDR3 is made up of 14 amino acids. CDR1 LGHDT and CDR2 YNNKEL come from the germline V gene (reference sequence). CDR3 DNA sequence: TGTGCCAGCAGCCAAGGGGACAGGGCAAGGGAGCAGTACTTC. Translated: CASSQGDRAREQYF.

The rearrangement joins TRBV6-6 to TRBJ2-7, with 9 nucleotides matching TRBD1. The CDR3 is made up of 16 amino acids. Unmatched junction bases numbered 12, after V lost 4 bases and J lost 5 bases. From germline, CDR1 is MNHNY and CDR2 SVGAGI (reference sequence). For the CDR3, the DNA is TGTGCCAGCAGTTTAATCGTAGGGACAGGGAACCACGAGCAGTACTTC. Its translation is CASSLIVGTGNHEQYF.

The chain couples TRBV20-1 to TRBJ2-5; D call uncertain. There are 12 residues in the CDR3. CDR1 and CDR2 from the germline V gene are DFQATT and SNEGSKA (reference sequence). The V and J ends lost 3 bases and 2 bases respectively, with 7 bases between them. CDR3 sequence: CSASRQQETQYF. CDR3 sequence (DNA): TGCAGTGCTAGTAGACAACAAGAGACCCAGTACTTC.

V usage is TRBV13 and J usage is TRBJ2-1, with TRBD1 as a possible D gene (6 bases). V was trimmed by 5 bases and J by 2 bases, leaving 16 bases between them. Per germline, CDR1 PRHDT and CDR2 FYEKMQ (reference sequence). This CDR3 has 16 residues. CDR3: CASSPRRTVPYNEQFF. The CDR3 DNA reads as TGTGCCAGCAGCCCCCGACGGACAGTCCCCTACAATGAGCAGTTCTTC.

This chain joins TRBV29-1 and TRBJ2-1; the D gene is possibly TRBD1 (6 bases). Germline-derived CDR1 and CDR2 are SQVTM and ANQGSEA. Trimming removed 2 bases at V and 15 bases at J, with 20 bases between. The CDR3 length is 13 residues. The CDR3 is CSVEKNRADAAFF. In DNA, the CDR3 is TGCAGCGTTGAAAAAAACAGGGCGGATGCTGCGTTCTTC.

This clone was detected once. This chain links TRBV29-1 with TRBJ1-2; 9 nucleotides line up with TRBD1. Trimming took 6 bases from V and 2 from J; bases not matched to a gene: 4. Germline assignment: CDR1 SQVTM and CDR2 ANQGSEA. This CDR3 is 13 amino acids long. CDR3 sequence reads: CSVTGQGNYGYTF. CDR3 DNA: TGCAGCGTGACGGGACAGGGAAACTATGGCTACACCTTC.

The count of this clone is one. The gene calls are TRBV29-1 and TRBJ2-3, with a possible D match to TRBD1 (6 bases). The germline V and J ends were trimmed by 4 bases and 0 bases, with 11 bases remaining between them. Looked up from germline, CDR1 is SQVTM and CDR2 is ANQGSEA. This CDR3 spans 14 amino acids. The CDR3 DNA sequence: TGCAGCGTTGTACAGGGTCATAGCACAGATACGCAGTATTTT. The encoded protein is CSVVQGHSTDTQYF.

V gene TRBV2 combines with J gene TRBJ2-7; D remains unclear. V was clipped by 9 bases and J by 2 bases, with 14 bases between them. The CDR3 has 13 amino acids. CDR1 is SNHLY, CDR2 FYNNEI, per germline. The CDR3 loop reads CARGGPYTYEQYF. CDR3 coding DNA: TGTGCCAGGGGTGGGCCCTACACCTACGAGCAGTACTTC. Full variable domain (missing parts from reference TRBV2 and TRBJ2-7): EPEVTQTPSHQVTQMGQEVILRCVPISNHLYFYWYRQILGQKVEFLVSFYNNEISEKSEIFDDQFSVERPDGSNFTLKIRSTKLEDSAMYFCARGGPYTYEQYFGPGTRLTVT.

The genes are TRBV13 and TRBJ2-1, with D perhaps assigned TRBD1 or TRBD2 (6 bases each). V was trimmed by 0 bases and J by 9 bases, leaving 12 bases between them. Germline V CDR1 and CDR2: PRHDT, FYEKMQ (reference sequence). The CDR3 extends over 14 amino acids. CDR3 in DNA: TGTGCCAGCAGCTTAGGGACAGGAGGGGTTGAGCAGTTCTTC. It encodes CASSLGTGGVEQFF. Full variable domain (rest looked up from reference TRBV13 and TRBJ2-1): AAGVIQSPRHLIKEKRETATLKCYPIPRHDTVYWYQQGPGQDPQFLISFYEKMQSDKGSIPDRFSAQQFSDYHSELNMSSLELGDSALYFCASSLGTGGVEQFFGPGTRLTVL.

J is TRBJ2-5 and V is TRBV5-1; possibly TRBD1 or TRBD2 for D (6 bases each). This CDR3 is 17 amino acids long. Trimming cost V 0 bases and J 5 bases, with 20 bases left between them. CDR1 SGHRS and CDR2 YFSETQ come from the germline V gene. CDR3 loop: CASSLGPGAGGQETQYF. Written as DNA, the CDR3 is TGCGCCAGCAGCTTGGGCCCGGGGGCGGGTGGTCAGGAGACCCAGTACTTC. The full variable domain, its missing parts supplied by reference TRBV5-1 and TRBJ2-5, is KAGVTQTPRYLIKTRGQQVTLSCSPISGHRSVSWYQQTPGQGLQFLFEYFSETQRNKGNFPGRFSGRQFSNSRSEMNVSTLELGDSALYLCASSLGPGAGGQETQYFGPGTRLLVL.

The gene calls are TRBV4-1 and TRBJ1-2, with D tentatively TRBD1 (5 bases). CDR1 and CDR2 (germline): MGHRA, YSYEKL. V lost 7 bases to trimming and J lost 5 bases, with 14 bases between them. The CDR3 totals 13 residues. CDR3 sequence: CASKEEGRYGYTF. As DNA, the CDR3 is TGCGCCAGCAAGGAAGAGGGGAGGTATGGCTACACCTTC.

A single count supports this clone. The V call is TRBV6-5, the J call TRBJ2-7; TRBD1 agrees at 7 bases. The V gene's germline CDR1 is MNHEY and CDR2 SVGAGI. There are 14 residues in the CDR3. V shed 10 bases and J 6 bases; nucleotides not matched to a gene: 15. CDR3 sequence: CATAGDRVGSEQYF. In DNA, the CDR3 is TGTGCCACCGCCGGAGACAGGGTAGGGTCCGAGCAGTACTTC.

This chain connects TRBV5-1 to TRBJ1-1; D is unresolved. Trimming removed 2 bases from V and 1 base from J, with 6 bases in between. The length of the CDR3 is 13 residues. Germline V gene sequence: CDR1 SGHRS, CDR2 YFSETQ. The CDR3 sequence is CASSFSRNTEAFF. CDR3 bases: TGCGCCAGCAGCTTTAGCAGGAACACTGAAGCTTTCTTT.

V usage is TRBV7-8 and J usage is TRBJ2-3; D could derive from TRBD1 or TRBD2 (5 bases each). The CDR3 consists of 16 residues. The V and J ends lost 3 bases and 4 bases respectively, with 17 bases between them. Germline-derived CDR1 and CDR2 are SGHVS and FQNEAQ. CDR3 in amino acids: CASSFGAAHRADTQYF. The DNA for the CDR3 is TGTGCCAGCAGCTTCGGGGCAGCCCATCGGGCAGATACGCAGTATTTT.

CDR3 bases: TGTGCCAGCAGCCCTAGGACTAGGCCCTTTGGCAATGAGCAGTTCTTC. Translation: CASSPRTRPFGNEQFF. The rearrangement uses TRBV11-3 and TRBJ2-1; 7 nucleotides align to TRBD2. CDR3 length equals 16 residues. V was pared by 5 bases and J by 6 bases, with 13 bases of the junction left unmatched. Germline assignment: CDR1 SGHNT and CDR2 YENEEA.

The CDR3 nucleotides are TGCGCCAGCAGCCAAGATCCAACCAGGCCCTCCTACGAGCAGTACTTC. Amino acids: CASSQDPTRPSYEQYF. The rearrangement joins TRBV4-1 to TRBJ2-7, with D uncertain. V gave up 0 bases and J gave up 0 bases, with 12 bases separating them. The CDR3 length is 16 residues. Germline lookup yields CDR1 MGHRA and CDR2 YSYEKL.

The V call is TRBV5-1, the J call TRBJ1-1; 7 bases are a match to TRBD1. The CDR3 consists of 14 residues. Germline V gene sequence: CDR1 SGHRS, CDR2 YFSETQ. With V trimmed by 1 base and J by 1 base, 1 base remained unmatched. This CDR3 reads CASSLNRGNTEAFF. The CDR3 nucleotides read TGCGCCAGCAGCTTGAACAGGGGGAACACTGAAGCTTTCTTT.

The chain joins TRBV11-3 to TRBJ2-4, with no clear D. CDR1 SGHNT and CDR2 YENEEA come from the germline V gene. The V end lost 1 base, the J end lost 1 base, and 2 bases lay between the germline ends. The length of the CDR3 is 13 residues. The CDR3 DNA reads TGTGCCAGCAGCTTAGCGGCCAAAAACATTCAGTACTTC. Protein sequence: CASSLAAKNIQYF.

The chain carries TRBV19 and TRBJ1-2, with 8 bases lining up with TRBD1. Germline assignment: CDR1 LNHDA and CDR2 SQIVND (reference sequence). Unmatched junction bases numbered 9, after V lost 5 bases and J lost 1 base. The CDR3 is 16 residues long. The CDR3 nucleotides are TGTGCCAGTAGTCCCGGGACAGGAGGGATTAACTATGGCTACACCTTC. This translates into CASSPGTGGINYGYTF.

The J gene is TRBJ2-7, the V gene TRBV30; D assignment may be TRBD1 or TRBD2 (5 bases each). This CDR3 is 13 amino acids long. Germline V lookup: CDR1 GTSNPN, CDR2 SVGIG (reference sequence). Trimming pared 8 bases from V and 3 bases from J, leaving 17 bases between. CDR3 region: CATRRDGNYEQYF. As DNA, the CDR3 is TGTGCCACCCGCCGGGACGGTAACTACGAGCAGTACTTC.

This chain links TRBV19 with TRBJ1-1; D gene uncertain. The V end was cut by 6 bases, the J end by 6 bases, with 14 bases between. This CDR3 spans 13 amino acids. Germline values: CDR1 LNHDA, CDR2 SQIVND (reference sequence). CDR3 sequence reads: CASRGRAPAEAFF. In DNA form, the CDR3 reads TGTGCCAGTAGGGGGAGGGCCCCGGCTGAAGCTTTCTTT.

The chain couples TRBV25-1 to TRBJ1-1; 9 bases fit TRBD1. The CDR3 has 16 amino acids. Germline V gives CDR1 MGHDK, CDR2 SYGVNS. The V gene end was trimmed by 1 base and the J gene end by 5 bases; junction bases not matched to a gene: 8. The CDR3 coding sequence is TGTGCCAGCAGTGAATGGGGTGGGACAGGGAGGACTGAAGCTTTCTTT. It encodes CASSEWGGTGRTEAFF.

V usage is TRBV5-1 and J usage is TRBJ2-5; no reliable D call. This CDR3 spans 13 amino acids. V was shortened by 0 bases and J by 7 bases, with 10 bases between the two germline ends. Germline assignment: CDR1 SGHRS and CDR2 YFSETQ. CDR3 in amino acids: CASSLEGVGTQYF. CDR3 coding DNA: TGCGCCAGCAGCTTGGAAGGTGTTGGGACCCAGTACTTC.

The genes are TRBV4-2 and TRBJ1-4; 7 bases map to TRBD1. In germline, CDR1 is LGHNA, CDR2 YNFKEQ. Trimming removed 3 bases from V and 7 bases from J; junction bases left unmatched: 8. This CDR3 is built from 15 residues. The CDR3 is CASSQETGLGEKLFF. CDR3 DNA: TGTGCCAGCAGCCAGGAGACAGGGCTGGGTGAAAAACTGTTTTTT.

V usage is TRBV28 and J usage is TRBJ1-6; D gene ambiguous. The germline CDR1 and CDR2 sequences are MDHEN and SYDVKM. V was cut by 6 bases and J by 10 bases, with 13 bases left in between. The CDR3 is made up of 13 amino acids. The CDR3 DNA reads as TGTGCCAGCAGCCTACCGGGTGGGTCACCCCTCCACTTT. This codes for CASSLPGGSPLHF.

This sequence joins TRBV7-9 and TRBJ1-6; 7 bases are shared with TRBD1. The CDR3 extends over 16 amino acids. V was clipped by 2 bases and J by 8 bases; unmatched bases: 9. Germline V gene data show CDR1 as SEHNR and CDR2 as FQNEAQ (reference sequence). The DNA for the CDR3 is TGTGCCAGCAGCTTAATAGGCCAGGGGGAGGATTCACCCCTCCACTTT. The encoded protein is CASSLIGQGEDSPLHF.

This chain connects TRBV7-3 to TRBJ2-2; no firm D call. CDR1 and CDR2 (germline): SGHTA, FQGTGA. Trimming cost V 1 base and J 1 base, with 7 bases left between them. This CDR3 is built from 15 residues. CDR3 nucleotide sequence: TGTGCCAGCAGCTTAAAGGTTGGGAACACCGGGGAGCTGTTTTTT. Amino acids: CASSLKVGNTGELFF. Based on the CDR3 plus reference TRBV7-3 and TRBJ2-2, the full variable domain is GAGVSQTPSNKVTEKGKYVELRCDPISGHTALYWYRQSLGQGPEFLIYFQGTGAADDSGLPNDRFFAVRPEGSVSTLKIQRTERGDSAVYLCASSLKVGNTGELFFGEGSRLTVL.